A selection of T cell receptor beta chains follows, all from one sample in a study of cytomegalovirus exposure and HLA in healthy donors. TCRdb keeps only in-frame clones here, not all; method: immunoSEQ multiplex PCR. In the table there are under 250,000 clones, roughly four fifths of which are singletons. Sequencing used PBMCs. These receptors came from a woman in her forties or fifties in good health and CMV-seropositive. CDR3s include the opening cysteine and the closing phenylalanine or tryptophan. Each record gives: clone size, D gene, V gene, J gene, CDR3 protein, CDR3 DNA. A D gene is named only where the DNA matches it firmly. The size field is filled for only some rows; it gives once, few, many or a size class.

-	TRBD1	TRBV19	TRBJ1-6	CASSIRDRGGSPLHF	TGTGCCAGTAGTATTCGGGACAGGGGCGGTTCACCCCTCCACTTT
-	-	TRBV7-9	TRBJ1-4	CASSPSGTLNEKLFF	TGTGCCAGCAGTCCCTCCGGGACACTTAATGAAAAACTGTTTTTT
-	TRBD1	TRBV2	TRBJ1-4	CASRTQGFTNEKLFF	TGTGCCAGCAGGACACAGGGGTTCACTAATGAAAAACTGTTTTTT
-	-	TRBV18	TRBJ1-1	CASSPTELPLPTFF	TGTGCCAGCTCGCCGACAGAATTACCACTTCCGACTTTCTTT
-	-	TRBV9	TRBJ1-5	CASSVGHSGDQPQHF	TGTGCCAGCAGCGTAGGGCACAGCGGGGACCAGCCCCAGCATTTT
-	TRBD1	TRBV7-8	TRBJ1-1	CASSPTQPYRGQPPDTEAFF	TGTGCCAGCAGCCCCACACAGCCGTACAGGGGGCAACCCCCAGACACTGAAGCTTTCTTT
-	-	TRBV5-3	TRBJ2-7	CARSLGLEQYF	TGTGCCAGAAGCTTGGGTCTCGAGCAGTACTTC
-	-	TRBV30	TRBJ1-2	CAWTGQWNYGYTF	TGTGCCTGGACCGGACAGTGGAACTATGGCTACACCTTC
-	TRBD2	TRBV4-1	TRBJ2-5	CASSQGVLAGRETQYF	TGCGCCAGCAGCCAAGGGGTCCTAGCGGGGAGAGAGACCCAGTACTTC
-	TRBD1	TRBV29-1	TRBJ1-1	CSASQGILNTEAFF	TGCAGCGCTTCACAGGGGATTCTGAACACTGAAGCTTTCTTT
once	-	TRBV18	TRBJ2-7	CASSPRDDSGEQYF	TGTGCCAGCTCACCACGCGACGACAGTGGCGAGCAGTACTTC
-	TRBD2	TRBV28	TRBJ2-7	CASSSSGTIIPHEQYF	TGTGCCAGCAGTTCCTCCGGGACTATAATTCCCCACGAGCAGTACTTC
-	-	TRBV4-1	TRBJ2-7	CASSQDENRVYEQYF	TGCGCCAGCAGCCAAGACGAAAACAGGGTCTACGAGCAGTACTTC
-	-	TRBV19	TRBJ1-1	CASSHGRDTEAFF	TGTGCCAGTAGTCACGGCAGGGACACTGAAGCTTTCTTT
-	TRBD1	TRBV7-8	TRBJ1-1	CASSLERIRGTEAFF	TGTGCCAGCAGCTTAGAGCGGATCAGGGGGACTGAAGCTTTCTTT
-	-	TRBV6-1	TRBJ2-1	CASNGGTATYNEQFF	TGTGCCAGCAATGGGGGGACAGCGACCTACAATGAGCAGTTCTTC
once	TRBD1	TRBV10-3	TRBJ1-3	CATGQDSGNTIYF	TGTGCCACGGGACAGGACTCTGGAAACACCATATATTTT
-	TRBD2	TRBV29-1	TRBJ2-5	CSVGAPDGGQYF	TGCAGCGTTGGGGCCCCAGACGGGGGGCAGTACTTC
few	-	TRBV5-4	TRBJ2-6	CASSRLQGKFSSGANVLTF	TGTGCCAGCAGTCGGTTACAGGGAAAGTTTTCCTCTGGGGCCAACGTCCTGACTTTC
-	TRBD1	TRBV6-5	TRBJ1-4	CASRQTGGYEKLFF	TGTGCCAGCAGGCAGACAGGGGGTTATGAAAAACTGTTTTTT
-	-	TRBV7-6	TRBJ2-7	CASTSAVAQGEQYF	TGTGCCAGCACCTCAGCCGTCGCTCAGGGGGAGCAGTACTTC
-	TRBD2	TRBV27	TRBJ2-5	CASSSPGLAGSQETQYF	TGTGCCAGCAGTTCCCCGGGACTAGCGGGGTCCCAAGAGACCCAGTACTTC
-	-	TRBV19	TRBJ1-2	CASSIGRYGYTF	TGTGCCAGTAGTATTGGCCGCTATGGCTACACCTTC
-	-	TRBV28	TRBJ1-2	CASSSGHIYGYTF	TGTGCCAGCAGCTCTGGGCACATCTATGGCTACACCTTC
-	-	TRBV5-1	TRBJ1-3	CASSIGLSGNTIYF	TGCGCCAGCAGCATTGGACTCTCTGGAAACACCATATATTTT
-	-	TRBV28	TRBJ1-6	CASRRVVPWNSPLHF	TGTGCCAGCAGGCGGGTGGTACCATGGAATTCACCCCTCCACTTT
-	-	TRBV5-6	TRBJ1-1	CASSSRSRSHKAFF	TGTGCCAGCAGCTCGAGGAGCCGGTCCCACAAAGCTTTCTTT
-	TRBD1	TRBV7-8	TRBJ2-7	CASSPGQGLIYEQYF	TGTGCCAGCAGCCCGGGACAGGGGTTGATCTACGAGCAGTACTTC
-	-	TRBV6-1	TRBJ1-4	CASSEVQLNEKLFF	TGTGCCAGCAGTGAAGTACAGCTTAATGAAAAACTGTTTTTT
-	-	TRBV5-8	TRBJ1-2	CASSLGDQRGASYGYTF	TGTGCCAGCAGCTTGGGTGACCAACGGGGGGCCTCCTATGGCTACACCTTC
-	TRBD1	TRBV28	TRBJ1-2	CASRYGQDYGYTF	TGTGCCAGCAGATATGGACAGGACTATGGCTACACCTTC
once	TRBD2	TRBV25-1	TRBJ2-7	CASSLHSGAQYF	TGTGCCAGCAGTTTACACAGCGGGGCGCAGTACTTC
-	-	TRBV5-1	TRBJ2-1	CASSLAQGWQFF	TGCGCCAGCAGCTTGGCCCAGGGATGGCAGTTCTTC
once	TRBD1	TRBV6-4	TRBJ1-2	CASSDHRTGGGYTF	TGTGCCAGCAGTGACCACAGGACAGGGGGCGGCTACACCTTC
-	-	TRBV30	TRBJ1-2	CAVSSGPWTNYGYTF	TGTGCCGTATCCTCGGGTCCCTGGACTAACTATGGCTACACCTTC
few	-	TRBV6-4	TRBJ2-1	CASSDSSRFGYNEQFF	TGTGCCAGCAGTGACTCTTCCCGATTCGGCTACAATGAGCAGTTCTTC
-	-	TRBV28	TRBJ1-2	CATYLGGEGNYGYTF	TGTGCCACCTACCTGGGGGGAGAAGGGAACTATGGCTACACCTTC
-	-	TRBV7-7	TRBJ2-5	CASSPLRDKAYF	TGTGCCAGCAGCCCTCTCCGGGACAAGGCCTACTTC
-	-	TRBV19	TRBJ2-3	CASSMSSVITDTQYF	TGTGCCAGTAGTATGTCTAGCGTAATCACAGATACGCAGTATTTT
-	-	TRBV4-1	TRBJ1-1	CASSRLQGREGVGTEAFF	TGCGCCAGCAGCCGACTCCAAGGGAGGGAAGGTGTGGGCACTGAAGCTTTCTTT
-	TRBD2	TRBV4-2	TRBJ2-1	CASSLLAGGYNEQFF	TGTGCCAGCAGCCTCCTAGCGGGGGGCTACAATGAGCAGTTCTTC
-	TRBD1	TRBV7-2	TRBJ1-2	CASSLADRGYGYTF	TGTGCCAGCAGCTTAGCGGACAGGGGGTATGGCTACACCTTC
-	-	TRBV6-1	TRBJ1-2	CASRWSGLEGYTF	TGTGCCAGCAGATGGTCTGGGTTGGAGGGCTACACCTTC
-	TRBD1	TRBV5-4	TRBJ2-7	CASSQDRGEDEQYF	TGTGCCAGCAGCCAAGACAGGGGAGAGGACGAGCAGTACTTC
-	-	TRBV19	TRBJ1-2	CASSIGVFNGYTF	TGTGCCAGTAGTATCGGGGTTTTCAATGGCTACACCTTC